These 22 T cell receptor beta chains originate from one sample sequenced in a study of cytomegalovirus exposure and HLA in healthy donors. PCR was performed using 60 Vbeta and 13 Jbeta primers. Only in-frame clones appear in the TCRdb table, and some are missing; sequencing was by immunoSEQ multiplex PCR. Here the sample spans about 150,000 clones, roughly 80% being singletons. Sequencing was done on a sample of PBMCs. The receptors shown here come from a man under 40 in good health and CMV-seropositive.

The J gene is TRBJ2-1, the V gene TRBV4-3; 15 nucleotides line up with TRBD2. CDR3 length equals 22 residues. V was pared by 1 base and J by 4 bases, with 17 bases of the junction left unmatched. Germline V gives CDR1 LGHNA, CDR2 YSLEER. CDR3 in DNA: TGCGCCAGCAGCCAAGGAACCGGGACTAGCGGGGGGTACCACGGGCCTTACAATGAGCAGTTCTTC. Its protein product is CASSQGTGTSGGYHGPYNEQFF.

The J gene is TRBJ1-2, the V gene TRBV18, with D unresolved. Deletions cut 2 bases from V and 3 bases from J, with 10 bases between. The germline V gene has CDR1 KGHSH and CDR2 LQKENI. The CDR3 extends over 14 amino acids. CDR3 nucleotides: TGTGCCAGCTCACCAGGTCGGGTTGACTATGGCTACACCTTC. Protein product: CASSPGRVDYGYTF.

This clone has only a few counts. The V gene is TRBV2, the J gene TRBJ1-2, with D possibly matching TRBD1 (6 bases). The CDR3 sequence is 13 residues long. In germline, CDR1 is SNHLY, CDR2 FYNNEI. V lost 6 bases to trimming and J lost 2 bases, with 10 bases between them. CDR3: CASSFTGNYGYTF. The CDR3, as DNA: TGTGCCAGCAGCTTTACAGGGAACTATGGCTACACCTTC.

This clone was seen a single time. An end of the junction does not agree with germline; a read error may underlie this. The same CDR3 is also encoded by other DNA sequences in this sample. The CDR3 nucleotides are TGTGCCAGTAGCTTATACAGGGATAACACTGAAGCTTTCTTT. Protein: CASSLYRDNTEAFF. V and J are TRBV7-9 and TRBJ1-1, with D perhaps matching TRBD1 (6 bases). The germline V gene has CDR1 SEHNR and CDR2 FQNEAQ (reference sequence). The CDR3 sequence is 14 residues long.

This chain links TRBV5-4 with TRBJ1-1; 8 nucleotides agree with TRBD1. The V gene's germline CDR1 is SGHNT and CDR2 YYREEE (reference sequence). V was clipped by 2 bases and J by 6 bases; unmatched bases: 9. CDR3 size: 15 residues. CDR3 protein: CASSFRGRGISEAFF. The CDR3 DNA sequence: TGTGCCAGCAGCTTCAGGGGGCGTGGAATATCTGAAGCTTTCTTT.

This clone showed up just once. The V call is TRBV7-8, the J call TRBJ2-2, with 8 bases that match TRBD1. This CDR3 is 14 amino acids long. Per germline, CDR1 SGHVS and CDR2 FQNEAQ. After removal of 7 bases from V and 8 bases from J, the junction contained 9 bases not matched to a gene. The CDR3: CASTPDRGAGELFF. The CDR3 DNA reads TGTGCCAGCACCCCAGACAGGGGTGCGGGGGAGCTGTTTTTT.

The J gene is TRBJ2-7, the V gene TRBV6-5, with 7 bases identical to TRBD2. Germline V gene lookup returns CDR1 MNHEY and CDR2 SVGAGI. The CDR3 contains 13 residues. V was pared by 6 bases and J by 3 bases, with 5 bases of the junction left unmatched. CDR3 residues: CASRSRTSYEQYF. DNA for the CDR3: TGTGCCAGCAGGTCCCGGACTAGCTACGAGCAGTACTTC.

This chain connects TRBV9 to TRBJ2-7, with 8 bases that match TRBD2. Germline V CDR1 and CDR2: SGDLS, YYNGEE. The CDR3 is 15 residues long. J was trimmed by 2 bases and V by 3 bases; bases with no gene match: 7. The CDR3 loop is CASSAALAGPYEQYF. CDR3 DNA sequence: TGTGCCAGCAGCGCCGCCTTAGCGGGACCCTACGAGCAGTACTTC.

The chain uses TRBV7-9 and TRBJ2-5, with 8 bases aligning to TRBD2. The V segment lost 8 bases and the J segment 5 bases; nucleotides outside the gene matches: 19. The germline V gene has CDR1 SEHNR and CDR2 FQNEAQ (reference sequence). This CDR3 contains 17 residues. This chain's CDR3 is CASFYEIAGGGLETQYF. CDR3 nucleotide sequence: TGTGCCAGCTTTTATGAAATTGCGGGGGGTGGTCTGGAGACCCAGTACTTC.

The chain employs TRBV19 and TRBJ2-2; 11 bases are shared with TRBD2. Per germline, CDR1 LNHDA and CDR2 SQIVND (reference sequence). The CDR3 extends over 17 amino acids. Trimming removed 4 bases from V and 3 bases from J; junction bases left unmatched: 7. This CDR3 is CASSSLSGRADTGELFF. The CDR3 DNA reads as TGTGCCAGTAGTAGCCTTAGCGGGAGGGCCGACACCGGGGAGCTGTTTTTT. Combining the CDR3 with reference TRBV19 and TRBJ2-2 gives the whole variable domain DGGITQSPKYLFRKEGQNVTLSCEQNLNHDAMYWYRQDPGQGLRLIYYSQIVNDFQKGDIAEGYSVSREKKESFPLTVTSAQKNPTAFYLCASSSLSGRADTGELFFGEGSRLTVL.

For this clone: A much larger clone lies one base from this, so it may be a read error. The CDR3 is CASSQETSFLSSYNEQFF. CDR3 sequence (DNA): TGTGCCAGCAGCCAAGAAACTAGCTTCCTAAGCTCCTACAATGAGCAGTTCTTC. The rearrangement links TRBV4-2 to TRBJ2-1; maybe TRBD2 (6 bases). Germline CDR1 and CDR2: LGHNA and YNFKEQ. CDR3 length: 18 amino acids. V was clipped by 0 bases and J by 0 bases, with 15 bases between them.

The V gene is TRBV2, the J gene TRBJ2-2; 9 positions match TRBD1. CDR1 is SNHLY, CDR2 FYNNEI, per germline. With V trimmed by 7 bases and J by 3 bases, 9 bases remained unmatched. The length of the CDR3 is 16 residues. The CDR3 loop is CASIKQGALDTGELFF. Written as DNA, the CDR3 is TGTGCCAGCATTAAACAGGGGGCATTGGACACCGGGGAGCTGTTTTTT. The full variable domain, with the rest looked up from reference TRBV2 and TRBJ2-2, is EPEVTQTPSHQVTQMGQEVILRCVPISNHLYFYWYRQILGQKVEFLVSFYNNEISEKSEIFDDQFSVERPDGSNFTLKIRSTKLEDSAMYFCASIKQGALDTGELFFGEGSRLTVL.

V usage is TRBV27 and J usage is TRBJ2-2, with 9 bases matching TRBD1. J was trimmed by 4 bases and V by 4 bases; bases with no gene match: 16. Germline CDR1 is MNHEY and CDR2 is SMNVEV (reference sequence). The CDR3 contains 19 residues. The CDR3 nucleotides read TGTGCCAGCAGTTGGTCGGGACAGGGTTTTTCCTTGGCCACCGGGGAGCTGTTTTTT. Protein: CASSWSGQGFSLATGELFF.

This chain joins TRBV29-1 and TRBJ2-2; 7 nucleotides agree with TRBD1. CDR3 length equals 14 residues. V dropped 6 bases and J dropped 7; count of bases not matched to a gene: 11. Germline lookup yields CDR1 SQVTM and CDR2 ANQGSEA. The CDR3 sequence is CSVDFTGAHGELFF. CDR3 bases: TGCAGCGTGGATTTTACAGGGGCCCACGGGGAGCTGTTTTTT.

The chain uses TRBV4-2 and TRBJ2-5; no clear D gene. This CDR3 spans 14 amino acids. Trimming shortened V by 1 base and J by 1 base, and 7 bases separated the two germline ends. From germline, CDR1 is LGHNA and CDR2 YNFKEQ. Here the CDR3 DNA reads TGTGCCAGCAGCCAAGTGGAGAGCCAAGAGACCCAGTACTTC. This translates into CASSQVESQETQYF.

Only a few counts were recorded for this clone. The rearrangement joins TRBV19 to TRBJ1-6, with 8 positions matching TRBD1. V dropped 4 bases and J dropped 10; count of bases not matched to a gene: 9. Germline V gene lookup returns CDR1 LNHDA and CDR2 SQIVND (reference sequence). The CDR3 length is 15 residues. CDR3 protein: CASSRHADRESPLHF. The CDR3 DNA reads TGTGCCAGTAGTAGGCATGCGGACAGGGAATCACCCCTCCACTTT.

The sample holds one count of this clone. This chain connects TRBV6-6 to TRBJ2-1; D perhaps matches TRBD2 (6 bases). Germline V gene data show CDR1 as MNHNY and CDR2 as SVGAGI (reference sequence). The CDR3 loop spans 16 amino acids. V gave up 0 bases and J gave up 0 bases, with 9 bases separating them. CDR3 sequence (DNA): TGTGCCAGCAGTTACTCGCCGGGAGCCTCCTACAATGAGCAGTTCTTC. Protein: CASSYSPGASYNEQFF.

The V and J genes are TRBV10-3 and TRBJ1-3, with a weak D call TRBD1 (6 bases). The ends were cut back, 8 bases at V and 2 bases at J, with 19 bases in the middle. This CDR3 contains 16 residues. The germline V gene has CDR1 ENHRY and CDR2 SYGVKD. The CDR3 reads CAIGESQGTPGNTIYF. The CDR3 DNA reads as TGTGCCATCGGGGAATCACAGGGCACCCCTGGAAACACCATATATTTT.

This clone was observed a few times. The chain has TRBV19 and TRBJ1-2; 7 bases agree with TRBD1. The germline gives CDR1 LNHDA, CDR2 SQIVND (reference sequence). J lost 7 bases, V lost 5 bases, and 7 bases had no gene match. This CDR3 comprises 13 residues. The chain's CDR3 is CASSRQGSGGYTF. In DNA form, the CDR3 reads TGTGCCAGTAGTCGACAGGGCTCGGGTGGCTACACCTTC.

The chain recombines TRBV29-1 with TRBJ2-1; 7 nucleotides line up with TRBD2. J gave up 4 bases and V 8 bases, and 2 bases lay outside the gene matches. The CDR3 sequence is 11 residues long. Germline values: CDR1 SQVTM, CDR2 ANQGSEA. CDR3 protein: CSSREYNEQFF. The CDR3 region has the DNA TGCAGCTCGCGGGAGTACAATGAGCAGTTCTTC.

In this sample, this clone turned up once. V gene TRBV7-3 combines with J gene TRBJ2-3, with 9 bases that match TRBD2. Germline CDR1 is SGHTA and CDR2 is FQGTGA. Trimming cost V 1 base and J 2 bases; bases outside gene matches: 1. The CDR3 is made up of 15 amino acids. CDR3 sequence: CASSLMGLATDTQYF. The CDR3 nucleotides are TGTGCCAGCAGCTTAATGGGACTAGCCACAGATACGCAGTATTTT.

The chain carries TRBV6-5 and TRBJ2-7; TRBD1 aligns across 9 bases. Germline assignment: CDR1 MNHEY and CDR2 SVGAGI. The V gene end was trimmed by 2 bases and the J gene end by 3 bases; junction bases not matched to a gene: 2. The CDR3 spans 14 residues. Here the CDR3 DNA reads TGTGCCAGCAGTTACAAGGGACAGGGCTACGAGCAGTACTTC. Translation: CASSYKGQGYEQYF.